The rows below give T cell receptor beta chains drawn from one sample of a study of early T cells in non-severe SARS-CoV-2 infection. A single record per CDR3 protein comes from TCRdb applying MiXCR to the 5' RACE reads. Of 65,000 to 85,000 distinct CDR3 sequences listed, roughly 10% are singletons. The source material was whole blood. The receptor source for this set is an adult who was a healthcare worker with PCR-confirmed SARS-CoV-2 infection or an uninfected control (not recorded which). CDR3s include the opening cysteine and the closing phenylalanine or tryptophan. A D gene is named only where the DNA matches it firmly. Clone size is given for some rows only: seen once, a few or many times, or a class if the clone is expanded.

TRBJ2-3 13 many - TRBV7-7 TGTGCTAGCAGTATGGTGGGCACAGATACGCAGTATTTT CASSMVGTDTQYF
TRBJ2-7 12 - - TRBV30 TGTGCCTGGAGCCCGTGGGGAGGCGAGCAGTACTTC CAWSPWGGEQYF
TRBJ1-1 15 - - TRBV9 TGTGCCAGCAGCGTAGAGTGGGGGTCGAGCACTGAAGCTTTCTTT CASSVEWGSSTEAFF
TRBJ2-5 15 many TRBD1 TRBV9 TGTGCCAGCAGCGGGACAGGCAACCTGAGAGAGACCCAGTACTTC CASSGTGNLRETQYF
TRBJ2-5 13 many TRBD1 TRBV20-1 TGCAGTGTCCGTGACAGGGGGCCGAAGACCCAGTACTTC CSVRDRGPKTQYF
TRBJ1-4 12 many - TRBV19 TGTGCCAGTAGTCCAGGGTATGAAAAACTGTTTTTT CASSPGYEKLFF
TRBJ1-1 13 - - TRBV16 TGTGCCAGCAGCCAATCTGGGGGTACTGAAGCTTTCTTT CASSQSGGTEAFF
TRBJ1-2 12 many - TRBV5-6 TGTGCCAGCAGCTTGTACAGCTATGGCTACACCTTC CASSLYSYGYTF
TRBJ2-3 13 many - TRBV5-4 TGTGCCAGCAACGGGGGCATCGCAGATACGCAGTATTTT CASNGGIADTQYF
TRBJ1-1 16 - TRBD1 TRBV4-2 TGTGCCAGCAGCCAAGATAACCGACAGGGAAACACTGAAGCTTTCTTT CASSQDNRQGNTEAFF
TRBJ2-7 14 - - TRBV5-1 TGCGCCAGCAGCTATCGAGGACAGTCCTACGAGCAGTACTTC CASSYRGQSYEQYF
TRBJ2-3 17 few - TRBV5-1 TGCGCCAGCAGCCTACGTTCCGCAGACACCTTCACAGATACGCAGTATTTT CASSLRSADTFTDTQYF
TRBJ1-6 15 - TRBD1 TRBV9 TGTGCCAGCAGCGCCGGACAGGGGAAGAATTCACCCCTCCACTTT CASSAGQGKNSPLHF
TRBJ1-4 14 - - TRBV5-1 TGCGCCAGCAGCCTCGGAATCGGCCCTGAAAAACTGTTTTTT CASSLGIGPEKLFF
TRBJ2-1 16 - TRBD2 TRBV29-1 TGCAGCGTTGAAGATCCCCTTGAACGGGGGGAGGATCAGCAGTTCTTC CSVEDPLERGEDQQFF
TRBJ2-7 15 many - TRBV27 TGTGCCAGCAGTTTAGAGGGGGAGGGCCCGCGCGAGCAGTACTTC CASSLEGEGPREQYF
TRBJ1-5 15 many - TRBV7-9 TGTGCCAGCAGCTTATCAGCAGGGAGCAATCAGCCCCAGCATTTT CASSLSAGSNQPQHF